The next 30 T cell receptor beta chains were all read from a single sample in a study of OX40 agonist ivuxolimab in advanced cancers. Method: immunoSEQ multiplex PCR; TCRdb's copy keeps in-frame clones and lacks some. The sample includes around 76,000 clones, about 78% of them seen just once. The sample was CD4+ or CD8+ T cells sorted from blood, taken in a trial of the OX40 agonist ivuxolimab. These receptors came from an adult with an advanced solid tumor such as melanoma, head and neck, liver or kidney cancer.

The rearrangement uses TRBV11-2 and TRBJ2-1; 7 bases match TRBD2. This CDR3 has 15 amino acids. Unmatched junction bases numbered 2, after V lost 3 bases and J lost 0 bases. Germline assignment: CDR1 SGHAT and CDR2 FQNNGV. Written as DNA, the CDR3 is TGTGCCAGCAGCTTTAGGGACTACTCCTACAATGAGCAGTTCTTC. Translated: CASSFRDYSYNEQFF.

The J gene is TRBJ1-1, the V gene TRBV2, with a possible D match to TRBD1 (6 bases). The length of the CDR3 is 14 residues. From germline, CDR1 is SNHLY and CDR2 FYNNEI. V lost 4 bases, J lost 1 base, and 10 bases lay in between. In DNA, the CDR3 is TGTGCCAGCAGTGCGGACAGAGGGAACACTGAAGCTTTCTTT. This gives the protein CASSADRGNTEAFF.

The chain couples TRBV10-3 to TRBJ1-2; D gene uncertain. The V gene's germline CDR1 is ENHRY and CDR2 SYGVKD. CDR3 length: 14 amino acids. V lost 0 bases and J 4 bases, leaving 9 bases between the germline ends. CDR3 coding DNA: TGTGCCATCAGTGAGTCAGGCTCTTCCTATGGCTACACCTTC. It is translated as CAISESGSSYGYTF.

The rearrangement links TRBV9 to TRBJ2-2; no clear D gene. Looked up from germline, CDR1 is SGDLS and CDR2 is YYNGEE. The CDR3 loop spans 14 amino acids. With 1 base removed from V and 1 base from J, the gap between germline ends came to 5 bases. The CDR3 nucleotides read TGTGCCAGCAGCGTACTACAGAACACCGGGGAGCTGTTTTTT. Protein sequence: CASSVLQNTGELFF.

The V call is TRBV11-2, the J call TRBJ2-1; 8 nucleotides align to TRBD2. The CDR3 contains 15 residues. CDR1 is SGHAT, CDR2 FQNNGV, per germline. Unmatched junction bases numbered 5, after V lost 2 bases and J lost 5 bases. CDR3 loop: CASSLRREEHNEQFF. The CDR3 coding sequence is TGTGCCAGCAGCTTAAGGCGGGAGGAACACAATGAGCAGTTCTTC.

CDR3 sequence reads: CASSKGAGGDEQYF. The CDR3, as DNA: TGCGCCAGCAGCAAAGGGGCAGGGGGAGACGAGCAGTACTTC. J is TRBJ2-7 and V is TRBV5-1; 7 nucleotides agree with TRBD1. V was pared by 4 bases and J by 5 bases, with 9 bases of the junction left unmatched. Germline V gives CDR1 SGHRS, CDR2 YFSETQ. This CDR3 spans 14 amino acids.

The table lists this clone with a few counts. CDR3 DNA: TGTGCCAGCAGTTCTGAACTTACCTCTGGAAACACCATATATTTT. Amino acid sequence: CASSSELTSGNTIYF. This sequence joins TRBV28 and TRBJ1-3; D uncertain. The CDR3 has 15 amino acids. Trimming left V 4 bases short and J 0 bases short, with 10 bases between. CDR1 is MDHEN, CDR2 SYDVKM, per germline.

The chain recombines TRBV6-6 with TRBJ2-2; D unclear. Trimming pared 5 bases from V and 2 bases from J, leaving 3 bases between. Germline CDR1 MNHNY, CDR2 SVGAGI (reference sequence). This CDR3 comprises 12 residues. In DNA form, the CDR3 reads TGTGCCAGCAGTCGAAACACCGGGGAGCTGTTTTTT. Its protein is CASSRNTGELFF.

This chain joins TRBV21-1 and TRBJ1-4. TRBV21-1 is a recognized pseudogene. This CDR3 contains 14 residues. The CDR3: CASSKERDNEKLFF. In DNA, the CDR3 is TGTGCCAGCAGCAAAGAGAGGGATAATGAAAAACTGTTTTTT.

The chain employs TRBV27 and TRBJ1-2; 7 bases are shared with TRBD1. CDR1 is MNHEY, CDR2 SMNVEV, per germline (reference sequence). This CDR3 is 16 amino acids long. Trimming cost V 6 bases and J 4 bases; bases outside gene matches: 14. The CDR3 loop reads CASRPLARGSVYGYTF. CDR3 sequence (DNA): TGTGCCAGCAGACCACTCGCCAGGGGGAGTGTCTATGGCTACACCTTC.

V is TRBV28 and J is TRBJ2-5, with TRBD1 matching over 8 bases. The J call may not be correct, given that the DNA end is closer to TRBJ2-7. Germline V gives CDR1 MDHEN, CDR2 SYDVKM. This CDR3 is 14 amino acids long. The CDR3 DNA reads as TGTGCCAGCAGGCCGGGACAGGATCCCTACGAGCAGTACTTC. Protein sequence: CASRPGQDPYEQYF.

This clone was seen a single time. The chain carries TRBV18 and TRBJ2-2, with D tentatively TRBD1 (7 bases). V lost 5 bases and J 0 bases, leaving 10 bases between the germline ends. The CDR3 totals 15 residues. Per germline, CDR1 KGHSH and CDR2 LQKENI. The DNA for the CDR3 is TGTGCCAGCTCAGCGGGACAGACGAACACCGGGGAGCTGTTTTTT. This encodes CASSAGQTNTGELFF. Combining the CDR3 with reference TRBV18 and TRBJ2-2 gives the whole variable domain NAGVMQNPRHLVRRRGQEARLRCSPMKGHSHVYWYRQLPEEGLKFMVYLQKENIIDESGMPKERFSAEFPKEGPSILRIQQVVRGDSAAYFCASSAGQTNTGELFFGEGSRLTVL.

The V gene is TRBV19, the J gene TRBJ1-6; D uncertain. Trimming removed 6 bases from V and 3 bases from J, with 15 bases in between. Germline lookup yields CDR1 LNHDA and CDR2 SQIVND (reference sequence). The CDR3 is 16 amino acids. CDR3 sequence (DNA): TGTGCCAGTAGGCCCTCCTTTAGAAGCTATAATTCACCCCTCCACTTT. It yields the protein CASRPSFRSYNSPLHF.

The V call is TRBV2, the J call TRBJ1-6; D is uncertain. The length of the CDR3 is 14 residues. Trimming shortened V by 7 bases and J by 0 bases, and 7 bases separated the two germline ends. Germline CDR1 is SNHLY and CDR2 is FYNNEI. CDR3 DNA: TGTGCCAGCAATTCACCCTCCTATAATTCACCCCTCCACTTT. Its translation: CASNSPSYNSPLHF.

The gene calls are TRBV30 and TRBJ2-1; TRBD1 agrees at 8 bases. The CDR3 has 15 residues. The J segment lost 3 bases and the V segment lost 8 bases, leaving 12 bases of the junction unmatched. Germline values: CDR1 GTSNPN, CDR2 SVGIG (reference sequence). Here the CDR3 DNA reads TGTGCCGGCGTCGTCGGGACAGGAGTCTACAATGAGCAGTTCTTC. The encoded protein is CAGVVGTGVYNEQFF.

The rearrangement links TRBV27 to TRBJ1-1; 10 bases fit TRBD1. Germline V lookup: CDR1 MNHEY, CDR2 SMNVEV (reference sequence). Trimming at V came to 6 bases and at J to 1 base, leaving 5 bases not matched to a gene. This CDR3 has 15 residues. The CDR3 loop reads CASRPWTGGNTEAFF. The CDR3 DNA sequence: TGTGCCAGCAGACCTTGGACAGGGGGGAACACTGAAGCTTTCTTT.

The chain couples TRBV27 to TRBJ2-5; TRBD2 aligns across 12 bases. The better agreement between TRBJ2-7 and the DNA end casts doubt on the J call. The CDR3 is 16 residues long. CDR1 is MNHEY, CDR2 SMNVEV, per germline (reference sequence). Here the CDR3 reads CASKPPGLAGLYEQYF. The CDR3 region has the DNA TGTGCCAGCAAACCACCGGGACTAGCGGGCCTTTACGAGCAGTACTTC.

The chain combines TRBV28 with TRBJ1-2, with a tentative D call TRBD1 (6 bases). The CDR3 consists of 13 residues. Per germline, CDR1 MDHEN and CDR2 SYDVKM. Trimming took 6 bases from V and 7 from J, leaving 15 bases between them. CDR3: CASSLTQGIGYTF. CDR3 DNA: TGTGCCAGCAGCCTTACCCAGGGGATTGGCTACACCTTC.

The chain couples TRBV7-8 to TRBJ2-5; TRBD2 matches at 7 bases. Germline CDR1 SGHVS, CDR2 FQNEAQ. V dropped 3 bases and J dropped 5; count of bases not matched to a gene: 9. This CDR3 comprises 15 residues. For the CDR3, the DNA is TGTGCCAGCAGCTTGGACGGGAGGTCTGGGGAGACCCAGTACTTC. Its translation: CASSLDGRSGETQYF.

V usage is TRBV9 and J usage is TRBJ2-1; 10 bases align to TRBD2. The germline V gene encodes CDR1 SGDLS and CDR2 YYNGEE. V shed 4 bases and J 2 bases; nucleotides not matched to a gene: 3. CDR3 length: 15 amino acids. The CDR3 DNA sequence: TGTGCCAGCAGCCTAGCGGGAGTAACCTACAATGAGCAGTTCTTC. This sequence encodes CASSLAGVTYNEQFF.

This clone was counted a few times. The chain has TRBV2 and TRBJ1-1; 8 bases map to TRBD1. The J segment lost 3 bases and the V segment lost 2 bases, leaving 11 bases of the junction unmatched. Germline V gene sequence: CDR1 SNHLY, CDR2 FYNNEI. The CDR3 has 17 amino acids. CDR3 nucleotide sequence: TGTGCCAGCAGTGAATCGGCAGGGGGCATTCTGTACACTGAAGCTTTCTTT. Translation: CASSESAGGILYTEAFF. Drawing the rest from reference TRBV2 and TRBJ1-1, the complete variable domain is EPEVTQTPSHQVTQMGQEVILRCVPISNHLYFYWYRQILGQKVEFLVSFYNNEISEKSEIFDDQFSVERPDGSNFTLKIRSTKLEDSAMYFCASSESAGGILYTEAFFGQGTRLTVV.

This rearrangement joins TRBV23-1 to TRBJ2-6; D is uncertain. TRBV23-1 is an ORF, with its function uncertain. There are 18 residues in the CDR3. The V and J ends lost 5 bases and 5 bases respectively, with 22 bases between them. CDR3 bases: TGCGCCAGCAGTAAAGGCGATACGCAACAAAGTCGGGCCAACGTCCTGACTTTC. Protein product: CASSKGDTQQSRANVLTF.

The rearrangement links TRBV12-5 to TRBJ2-4, with 8 bases that match TRBD2. The CDR3 has 16 residues. The germline V gene encodes CDR1 LGHNT and CDR2 FRNRAP. The ends lost 4 bases at V and 5 bases at J; junction bases unmatched: 10. The CDR3 nucleotides are TGTGCTAGTGGTTGGTTCCGCGCGGGACTAGAAAACATTCAGTACTTC. It is translated as CASGWFRAGLENIQYF.

V and J are TRBV27 and TRBJ1-1, with D possibly matching TRBD1 (6 bases). CDR3 size: 13 residues. Trimming left V 2 bases short and J 10 bases short, with 14 bases between. Germline values: CDR1 MNHEY, CDR2 SMNVEV (reference sequence). The CDR3 nucleotides are TGTGCCAGCAGTTTAGCCTCAGGGGTGGCAGCTTTCTTT. This gives the protein CASSLASGVAAFF.

A few counts support this clone. The chain carries TRBV6-6 and TRBJ2-1, with 9 bases aligning to TRBD1. V lost 5 bases, J lost 3 bases, and 2 bases stayed unmatched. The CDR3 length is 14 residues. From germline, CDR1 is MNHNY and CDR2 SVGAGI (reference sequence). CDR3 loop: CASSPDRGYNEQFF. The CDR3 nucleotides are TGTGCCAGCAGTCCGGACAGGGGCTACAATGAGCAGTTCTTC.

This rearrangement joins TRBV19 to TRBJ1-2, with a weak D call TRBD1 (6 bases). CDR3 length equals 13 residues. The V end lost 6 bases, the J end lost 6 bases, and 14 bases lay between the germline ends. Per germline, CDR1 LNHDA and CDR2 SQIVND (reference sequence). For the CDR3, the DNA is TGTGCCAGTAGGCAAGGGGGGGCGGATGGCTACACCTTC. Translation gives CASRQGGADGYTF.

The chain carries TRBV5-4 and TRBJ2-7; D is unclear. Trimming removed 2 bases at V and 7 bases at J, with 13 bases between. CDR3 length: 13 residues. Per the germline V gene, CDR1 is SGHNT and CDR2 is YYREEE (reference sequence). The DNA of the CDR3 is TGTGCCAGCAGCTTCTTTCTATTCGGTGAGCAGTACTTC. Translated, it gives CASSFFLFGEQYF.

V and J are TRBV6-5 and TRBJ1-2; D gene unclear. The CDR3 spans 13 residues. Trimming removed 6 bases from V and 0 bases from J, with 8 bases in between. CDR1 is MNHEY and CDR2 is SVGAGI in the germline V gene. CDR3 loop: CASRIASNYGYTF. CDR3 bases: TGTGCCAGCAGAATCGCCTCTAACTATGGCTACACCTTC.

The J gene is TRBJ2-7, the V gene TRBV4-1, with D perhaps TRBD1 or TRBD2 (5 bases each). With 1 base removed from V and 1 base from J, the gap between germline ends came to 14 bases. CDR1 is MGHRA, CDR2 YSYEKL, per germline. This CDR3 is built from 16 residues. The CDR3 here is CASSQAWPEGSYEQYF. DNA for the CDR3: TGCGCCAGCAGCCAAGCATGGCCCGAGGGGTCCTACGAGCAGTACTTC.

J is TRBJ1-2 and V is TRBV7-2; TRBD1 aligns across 10 bases. Germline V gives CDR1 SGHTA, CDR2 FQGNSA. The CDR3 has 15 residues. J was trimmed by 5 bases and V by 5 bases; bases with no gene match: 8. This CDR3 reads CASSAGTGALYGYTF. The CDR3 region has the DNA TGTGCCAGCAGCGCCGGGACAGGGGCGCTTTATGGCTACACCTTC.